Below, one TCR beta chain is given with its context. No antigen is known for it. Germline V lookup: CDR1 MGHDK, CDR2 SYGVNS. V dropped 1 base and J dropped 5; count of bases not matched to a gene: 6. The CDR3 contains 15 residues. The PCR ran on 60 Vbeta and 13 Jbeta primers. TCRdb's table, derived via immunoSEQ multiplex PCR, lists solely in-frame clones and lacks some. The sample lists more than 95,000 clones, 60% to 75% seen once, with roughly 3.2% in the top ten. This sample is drawn from a study of cytomegalovirus exposure and HLA in healthy donors. Study-level background: Researchers found that approximately 85% of 398 genotyped donors fell within the Caucasian-associated ancestry cluster. Study observations and caveats: Some segments of the V type, notably TRBV6-2 and TRBV6-3, were excluded as indistinguishable.

This receptor was obtained from a female donor in good health and CMV-seropositive. The gene calls are TRBV25-1 and TRBJ2-7; 9 nucleotides line up with TRBD1. Sequenced material: PBMCs. The CDR3 bases are TGTGCCAGCAGTGAATTTGGGACAGGGAGGAACGAGCAGTACTTC. Translation gives CASSEFGTGRNEQYF.